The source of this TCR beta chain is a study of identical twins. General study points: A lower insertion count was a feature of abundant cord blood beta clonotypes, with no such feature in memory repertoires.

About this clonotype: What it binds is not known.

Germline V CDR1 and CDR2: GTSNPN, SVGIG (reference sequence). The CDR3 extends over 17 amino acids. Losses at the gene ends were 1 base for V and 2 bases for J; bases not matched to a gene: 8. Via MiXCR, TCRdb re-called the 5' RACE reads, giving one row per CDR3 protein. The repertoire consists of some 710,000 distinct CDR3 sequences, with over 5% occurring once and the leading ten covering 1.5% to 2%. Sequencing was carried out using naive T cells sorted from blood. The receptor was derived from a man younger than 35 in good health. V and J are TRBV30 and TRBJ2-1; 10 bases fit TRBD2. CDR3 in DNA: TGTGCCTGGAGTGCCAAACTGAGCGGGAGGGCCTACAATGAGCAGTTCTTC. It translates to CAWSAKLSGRAYNEQFF.